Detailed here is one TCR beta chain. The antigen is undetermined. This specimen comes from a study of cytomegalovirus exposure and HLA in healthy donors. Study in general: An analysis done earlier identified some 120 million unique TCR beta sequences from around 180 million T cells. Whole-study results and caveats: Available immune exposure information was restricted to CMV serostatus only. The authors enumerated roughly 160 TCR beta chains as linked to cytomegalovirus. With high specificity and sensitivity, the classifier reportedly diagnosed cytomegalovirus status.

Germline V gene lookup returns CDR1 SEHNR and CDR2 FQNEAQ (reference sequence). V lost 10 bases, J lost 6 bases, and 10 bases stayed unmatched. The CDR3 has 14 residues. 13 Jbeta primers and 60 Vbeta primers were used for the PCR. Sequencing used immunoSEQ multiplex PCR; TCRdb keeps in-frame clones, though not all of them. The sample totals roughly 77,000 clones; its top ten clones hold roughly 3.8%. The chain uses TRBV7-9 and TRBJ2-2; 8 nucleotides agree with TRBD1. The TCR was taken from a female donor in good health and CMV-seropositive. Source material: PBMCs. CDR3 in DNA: TGTGCCACGAACGACAGGGGAGGACCCGGGGAGCTGTTTTTT. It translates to CATNDRGGPGELFF.